This T cell receptor beta chain stems from a study of blood T cell repertoires in COVID-19. Study background: PBMCs, B-cell-depleted T cells, or T cells provided the cDNA or gDNA that made up the material.

Authors' processing steps: Researchers report that nucleated cell counts were estimated from reference gene primer amplification. This table comes from immunoSEQ multiplex PCR, and its TCRdb copy is limited to in-frame clones, with some not included. V and J calls and clone size are those listed in that table; D and trimming were worked out from the DNA. This table holds 150,000 to 200,000 clones, just under 85% found once. CDR3 length: 15 amino acids. This receptor was taken from a woman of 80 years or more with acute or convalescent COVID-19. The chain is built from TRBV21-1 and TRBJ1-1; the table assigns TRBD1, which was not confirmed against the DNA. TRBV21-1 is a known pseudogene. Material for sequencing was peripheral blood. The DNA for the CDR3 is TGTGCCAGCAGCAAAGGACAGCGCCGGAACACTGAAGCTTTCTTT. Its protein product is CASSKGQRRNTEAFF.